This T cell receptor beta chain was identified during a study of molecular identifiers for immune sequencing clone quantification. Whole-study results and caveats: Spiked Jurkat TCR RNA originating from one cell could reportedly be identified amid around 1 million naive cells. In CMV-specific effectors, clones above 20 copies held over 99% of molecules; naive, under 1%.

This clonotype was detected a few times. The target antigen is unknown. Naive CD8 T cells were FACS-sorted by CD8+CD4-CCR7+CD45RA+ markers. CDR3 length: 17 amino acids. With V trimmed by 4 bases and J by 8 bases, 19 bases remained unmatched. Germline V CDR1 and CDR2: SEHNR, FQNEAQ (reference sequence). Previously published methods and listed TCR primers were used for the bulk TCR libraries. TCRdb passed the PCR reads through MiXCR, listing each CDR3 protein once. The top ten clones hold around 0.8% of a sample with around 89,000 distinct CDR3 sequences, about 20% of them seen once. J is TRBJ1-2 and V is TRBV7-9, with 7 bases lining up with TRBD1. The receptor was isolated from a human donor in good health. Some libraries in this study had Jurkat cell RNA spiked in. Sequences were obtained from naive CD8+ T cells from blood, with Jurkat cell RNA spiked in. As for subset: FACS-sorted CD8+CD4-CCR7+CD45RA+ naive T cells. This CDR3 reads CASSSGLYTGAAWGYTF. The CDR3 DNA sequence: TGTGCCAGCAGCTCCGGATTATATACAGGGGCCGCCTGGGGCTACACCTTC.